This passage covers 24 T cell receptor beta chains from one sample sequenced in a study of CD8+ T cells in alopecia areata (dated by TCRdb to 2016 to 2018). The receptor library was made with the immunoSEQ multiplex PCR assay. RNA was extracted from all samples and reverse transcribed into cDNA, which served as template for TCR sequencing. Here the immuneACCESS table is served through TCRdb, limited to in-frame sequences with V and J called. Missing clones are a known gap in these copies; in checked studies unresolved V genes cover under half, and the rest lacks a known reason. The sample table contains about 130,000 clones; only one count was recorded for 58% of them. The top ten hold 5% to 7% of the sample. This sample's time point label indicates: baseline before oral tofacitinib. Sequencing was performed on CD4+ T cells sorted from blood, taken at week 0. The source of these receptors is a human donor with alopecia areata.

This rearrangement joins TRBV27 to TRBJ2-7; tentatively, D is TRBD2 (7 bases). This CDR3 is 15 amino acids long. The germline gives CDR1 MNHEY, CDR2 SMNVEV (reference sequence). V lost 2 bases and J 0 bases, leaving 11 bases between the germline ends. CDR3 in amino acids: CASSLREGGSYEQYF. CDR3 coding DNA: TGTGCCAGCAGTTTAAGGGAGGGGGGCTCCTACGAGCAGTACTTC.

This clone was seen at least ten times. The chain links TRBV5-5 to TRBJ1-2, with 10 bases fitting TRBD1. The CDR3 contains 15 residues. Per the germline V gene, CDR1 is SGHKS and CDR2 is YYEKEE (reference sequence). V trimming: 3 bases; J trimming: 1 base; junction bases outside the gene matches: 3. CDR3 sequence reads: CASSWGQGNNYGYTF. The CDR3 DNA is TGTGCCAGCAGCTGGGGACAGGGGAATAACTATGGCTACACCTTC.

The chain is built from TRBV2 and TRBJ1-6; perhaps TRBD1 as D (6 bases). Germline V gene data show CDR1 as SNHLY and CDR2 as FYNNEI. The CDR3 extends over 15 amino acids. The V gene lost 7 bases and the J gene lost 7 bases, with 17 bases spanning the gap. DNA for the CDR3: TGTGCCAGCACTGCAGGGGATATATTGAATTCACCCCTCCACTTT. Its translation is CASTAGDILNSPLHF.

This sequence joins TRBV29-1 and TRBJ1-2; D gene ambiguous. The CDR3 runs to 12 residues. Germline-derived CDR1 and CDR2 are SQVTM and ANQGSEA. The V end lost 1 base, the J end lost 5 bases, and 8 bases lay between the germline ends. CDR3 region: CSVEGGDYGYTF. CDR3 nucleotide sequence: TGCAGCGTTGAAGGGGGAGATTATGGCTACACCTTC.

The genes are TRBV6-5 and TRBJ2-7; D uncertain. The V and J ends lost 2 bases and 3 bases respectively, with 5 bases between them. The CDR3 contains 12 residues. CDR1 is MNHEY and CDR2 is SVGAGI in the germline V gene. The CDR3 bases are TGTGCCAGCAGTTACAGCTTCTACGAGCAGTACTTC. Protein product: CASSYSFYEQYF.

V usage is TRBV27 and J usage is TRBJ1-2; the match to TRBD1 covers 10 bases. Germline V lookup: CDR1 MNHEY, CDR2 SMNVEV (reference sequence). There are 16 residues in the CDR3. J lost 4 bases, V lost 6 bases, and 11 bases had no gene match. The CDR3 loop reads CASSARQGALIYGYTF. The CDR3 bases are TGTGCCAGCAGCGCCAGACAGGGGGCATTGATCTATGGCTACACCTTC.

V usage is TRBV30 and J usage is TRBJ2-7, with TRBD1 matching 7 bases. The CDR3 sequence is 15 residues long. Trimming took 1 base from V and 2 from J; bases not matched to a gene: 8. Germline V gives CDR1 GTSNPN, CDR2 SVGIG (reference sequence). The CDR3, as DNA: TGTGCCTGGAGTGCGACAGGGAGCCCACCCTACGAGCAGTACTTC. Amino acids: CAWSATGSPPYEQYF.

The CDR3 spells CTSSQATGGRTEAFF. Here the CDR3 DNA reads TGCACCAGCAGCCAAGCAACAGGGGGCCGGACTGAAGCTTTCTTT. The chain links TRBV1 to TRBJ1-1; the table's TRBD1 call for D was not verified on the DNA. TRBV1 is marked as a pseudogene. The CDR3 has 15 amino acids.

The chain combines TRBV4-2 with TRBJ2-1; D assignment may be TRBD1 or TRBD2 (6 bases each). Germline values: CDR1 LGHNA, CDR2 YNFKEQ. The length of the CDR3 is 18 residues. V was shortened by 1 base and J by 0 bases, with 16 bases between the two germline ends. The CDR3 here is CASSQALSGALSYNEQFF. CDR3 in DNA: TGTGCCAGCAGCCAAGCCTTGTCGGGGGCCCTCTCCTACAATGAGCAGTTCTTC.

J is TRBJ1-5 and V is TRBV30; possibly TRBD1 for D (6 bases). This CDR3 has 17 amino acids. The ends were cut back, 0 bases at V and 0 bases at J, with 15 bases in the middle. Germline CDR1 reads GTSNPN; CDR2 reads SVGIG (reference sequence). CDR3 sequence (DNA): TGTGCCTGGAGTGTAGCCGGGACATCACTTAGCAATCAGCCCCAGCATTTT. Its protein is CAWSVAGTSLSNQPQHF.

V is TRBV4-2 and J is TRBJ1-1, with D possibly TRBD1 on 5 matching bases. V dropped 4 bases and J dropped 3 bases, with 9 bases sitting between them. CDR3 size: 13 residues. Germline lookup yields CDR1 LGHNA and CDR2 YNFKEQ. The CDR3 coding sequence is TGTGCCAGCAGCCCCGTGGGGGACACTGAAGCTTTCTTT. This codes for CASSPVGDTEAFF.

This clone was counted a single time. This sequence joins TRBV30 and TRBJ2-7; 10 bases fit TRBD1. Per the germline V gene, CDR1 is GTSNPN and CDR2 is SVGIG (reference sequence). This CDR3 comprises 13 residues. Trimming took 1 base from V and 6 from J; bases not matched to a gene: 3. For the CDR3, the DNA is TGTGCCTGGAGTGCTGGGACAGGGGTCGAGCAGTACTTC. Amino acids: CAWSAGTGVEQYF.

This chain joins TRBV13 and TRBJ2-7, with D uncertain. Germline CDR1 reads PRHDT; CDR2 reads FYEKMQ (reference sequence). This CDR3 region has 10 residues. V was cut by 4 bases and J by 2 bases, with 0 bases left in between. This CDR3 reads CASSSYEQYF. CDR3 bases: TGTGCCAGCAGCTCCTACGAGCAGTACTTC.

The chain uses TRBV29-1 and TRBJ1-1; the D is unclear. Trimming took 6 bases from V and 8 from J, leaving 19 bases between them. The length of the CDR3 is 13 residues. Germline CDR1 is SQVTM and CDR2 is ANQGSEA. This CDR3 is CSVAQVARVEAFF. The CDR3, as DNA: TGCAGCGTCGCCCAGGTCGCCCGGGTAGAAGCTTTCTTT.

The chain carries TRBV2 and TRBJ1-1, with a possible D match to TRBD1 (6 bases). Germline-derived CDR1 and CDR2 are SNHLY and FYNNEI. V dropped 4 bases and J dropped 5 bases, with 11 bases sitting between them. The CDR3 runs to 13 residues. The CDR3: CASSAQGGTEAFF. For the CDR3, the DNA is TGTGCCAGCAGTGCACAGGGAGGGACTGAAGCTTTCTTT.

The chain links TRBV10-3 to TRBJ2-3; the D is unclear. Germline CDR1 ENHRY, CDR2 SYGVKD. This CDR3 spans 15 amino acids. Trimming removed 6 bases from V and 2 bases from J, with 15 bases in between. The CDR3 loop reads CAIRNGPTDTDTQYF. The CDR3 region has the DNA TGTGCCATCAGGAACGGACCGACTGACACAGATACGCAGTATTTT.

This chain connects TRBV7-9 to TRBJ1-2; maybe TRBD1 (5 bases). The V end was cut by 3 bases, the J end by 6 bases, with 11 bases between. CDR1 and CDR2 (germline): SEHNR, FQNEAQ (reference sequence). This CDR3 contains 13 residues. CDR3 coding DNA: TGTGCCAGCAGCTTCGGGACGGATGATGGCTACACCTTC. The encoded protein is CASSFGTDDGYTF.

This chain joins TRBV27 and TRBJ1-2, with 7 bases identical to TRBD1. The germline V gene encodes CDR1 MNHEY and CDR2 SMNVEV (reference sequence). The CDR3 runs to 14 residues. V dropped 4 bases and J dropped 14; count of bases not matched to a gene: 16. The DNA of the CDR3 is TGTGCCAGCAGTTCCCCCGGTGTAGGGACAGCCAGTACCTTC. Amino acid sequence: CASSSPGVGTASTF.

This clone was recorded once. This chain links TRBV30 with TRBJ1-6, with D unclear. Germline V lookup: CDR1 GTSNPN, CDR2 SVGIG (reference sequence). The CDR3 is 12 amino acids. Trimming removed 2 bases at V and 10 bases at J, with 9 bases between. Written as DNA, the CDR3 is TGTGCCTGGAGTTGGAGGGCCTCACCCCTCCACTTT. It codes for CAWSWRASPLHF.

As DNA, the CDR3 is TGTGCCAGCAGGGGGGGGACAGGGAGTAATTCACCCCTCCACTTT. Protein sequence: CASRGGTGSNSPLHF. The chain carries TRBV2 and TRBJ1-6; 9 bases map to TRBD1. With 6 bases clipped from V and 6 bases from J, the junction kept 6 bases outside the gene matches. The CDR3 loop spans 15 amino acids. CDR1 and CDR2 (germline): SNHLY, FYNNEI.

In its sample, this clone was seen a few times. The chain links TRBV7-9 to TRBJ2-2; 12 bases fit TRBD2. Germline V CDR1 and CDR2: SEHNR, FQNEAQ (reference sequence). V trimming: 3 bases; J trimming: 4 bases; junction bases outside the gene matches: 0. The CDR3 contains 15 residues. CDR3 sequence (DNA): TGTGCCAGCAGCTTGGGACTAGCGGGCACCGGGGAGCTGTTTTTT. This encodes CASSLGLAGTGELFF.

V usage is TRBV7-2 and J usage is TRBJ2-3; 13 bases align to TRBD2. With 4 bases clipped from V and 0 bases from J, the junction kept 7 bases outside the gene matches. The CDR3 extends over 18 amino acids. Germline CDR1 and CDR2: SGHTA and FQGNSA. This chain's CDR3 is CASSSSGTSGASTDTQYF. As DNA, the CDR3 is TGTGCCAGCAGCTCCTCCGGGACTAGCGGGGCCAGCACAGATACGCAGTATTTT.

The chain combines TRBV5-4 with TRBJ2-5; D may match TRBD1 or TRBD2 (6 bases each). Trimming stripped 0 bases from V and 5 bases from J, with 14 bases between. The CDR3 is 15 residues long. Germline lookup yields CDR1 SGHNT and CDR2 YYREEE (reference sequence). The CDR3 sequence: CASSLVGGQGETQYF. CDR3 bases: TGTGCCAGCAGCTTGGTAGGGGGGCAGGGGGAGACCCAGTACTTC.

This clone appeared a few times. The chain couples TRBV9 to TRBJ2-3, with unresolved D. Trimming pared 0 bases from V and 2 bases from J, leaving 10 bases between. This CDR3 region has 15 residues. Germline-derived CDR1 and CDR2 are SGDLS and YYNGEE. The CDR3, as DNA: TGTGCCAGCAGCGTAGACCAAGGGCTCACAGATACGCAGTATTTT. It encodes CASSVDQGLTDTQYF.